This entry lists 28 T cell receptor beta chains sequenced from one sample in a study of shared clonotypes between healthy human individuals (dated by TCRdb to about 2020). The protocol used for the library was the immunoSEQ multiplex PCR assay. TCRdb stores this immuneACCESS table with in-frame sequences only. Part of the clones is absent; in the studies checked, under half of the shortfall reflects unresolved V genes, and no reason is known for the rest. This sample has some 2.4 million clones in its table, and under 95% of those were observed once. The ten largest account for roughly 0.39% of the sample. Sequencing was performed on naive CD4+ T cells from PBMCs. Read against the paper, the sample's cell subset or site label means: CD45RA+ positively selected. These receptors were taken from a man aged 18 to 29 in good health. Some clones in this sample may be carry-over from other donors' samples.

This CDR3 reads CASKTGTETEAFF. The CDR3 region has the DNA TGCGCCAGCAAAACCGGGACAGAAACTGAAGCTTTCTTT. The J gene is TRBJ1-1, the V gene TRBV5-1; the match to TRBD1 covers 7 bases. V lost 6 bases and J lost 5; bases outside the gene matches: 7. Germline CDR1 and CDR2: SGHRS and YFSETQ. The CDR3 runs 13 residues.

CDR3: CASSLTRGSEGYTF. The CDR3 coding sequence is TGTGCCAGCAGCTTAACACGGGGTTCAGAAGGCTACACCTTC. V gene TRBV7-8 combines with J gene TRBJ1-2; D is unclear. Trimming took 2 bases from V and 8 from J, leaving 15 bases between them. The CDR3 spans 14 residues. CDR1 and CDR2 from the germline V gene are SGHVS and FQNEAQ.

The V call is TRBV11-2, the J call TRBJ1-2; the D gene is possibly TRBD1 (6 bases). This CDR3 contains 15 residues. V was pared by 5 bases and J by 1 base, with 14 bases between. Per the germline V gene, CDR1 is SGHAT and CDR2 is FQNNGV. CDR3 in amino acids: CASSRYRDNNYGYTF. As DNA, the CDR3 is TGTGCCAGCAGCCGATACCGGGACAATAACTATGGCTACACCTTC.

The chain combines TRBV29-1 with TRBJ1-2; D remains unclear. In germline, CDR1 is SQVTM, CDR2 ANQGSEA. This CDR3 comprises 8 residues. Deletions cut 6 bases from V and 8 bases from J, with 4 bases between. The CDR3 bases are TGCAGCGTCAAGGGCTACACCTTC. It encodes CSVKGYTF.

Written as DNA, the CDR3 is TGTGCCAGCAGCTTGGCCCGACCCAGGGCCGGGGAGCTGTTTTTT. It translates to CASSLARPRAGELFF. The V call is TRBV5-4, the J call TRBJ2-2; possible D gene TRBD1, 5 bases. V lost 0 bases and J 6 bases, leaving 12 bases between the germline ends. Germline V gene data show CDR1 as SGHNT and CDR2 as YYREEE (reference sequence). This CDR3 has 15 amino acids.

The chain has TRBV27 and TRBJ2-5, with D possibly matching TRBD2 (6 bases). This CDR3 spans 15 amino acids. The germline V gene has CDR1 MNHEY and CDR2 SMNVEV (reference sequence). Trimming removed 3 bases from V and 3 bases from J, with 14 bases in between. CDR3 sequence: CASSFLAKTKETQYF. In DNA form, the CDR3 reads TGTGCCAGCAGTTTTCTAGCGAAAACTAAAGAGACCCAGTACTTC.

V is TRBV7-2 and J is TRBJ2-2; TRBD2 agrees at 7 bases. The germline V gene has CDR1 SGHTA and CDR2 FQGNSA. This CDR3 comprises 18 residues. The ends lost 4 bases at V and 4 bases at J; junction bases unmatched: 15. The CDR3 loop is CASSSVFGGWYGTGELFF. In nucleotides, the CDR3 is TGTGCCAGCAGCTCGGTATTCGGGGGGTGGTACGGCACCGGGGAGCTGTTTTTT.

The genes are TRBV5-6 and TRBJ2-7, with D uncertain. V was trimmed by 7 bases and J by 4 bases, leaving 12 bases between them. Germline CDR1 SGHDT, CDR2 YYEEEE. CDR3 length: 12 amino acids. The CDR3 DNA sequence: TGTGCCAGCGGCCGGGCCCAGTACGAGCAGTACTTC. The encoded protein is CASGRAQYEQYF. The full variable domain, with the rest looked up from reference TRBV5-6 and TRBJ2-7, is DAGVTQSPTHLIKTRGQQVTLRCSPKSGHDTVSWYQQALGQGPQFIFQYYEEEERQRGNFPDRFSGHQFPNYSSELNVNALLLGDSALYLCASGRAQYEQYFGPGTRLTVT.

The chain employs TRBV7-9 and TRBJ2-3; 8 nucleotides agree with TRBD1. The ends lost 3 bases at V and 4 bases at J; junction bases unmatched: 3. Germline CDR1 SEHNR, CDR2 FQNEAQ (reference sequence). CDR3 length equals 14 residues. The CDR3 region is CASSFNRGADTQYF. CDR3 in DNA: TGTGCCAGCAGCTTTAACAGGGGGGCAGATACGCAGTATTTT.

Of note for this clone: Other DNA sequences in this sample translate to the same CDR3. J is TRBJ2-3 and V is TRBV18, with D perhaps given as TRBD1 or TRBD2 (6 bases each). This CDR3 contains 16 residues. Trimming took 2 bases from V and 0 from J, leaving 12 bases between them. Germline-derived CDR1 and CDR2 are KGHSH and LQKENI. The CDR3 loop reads CASSPRGALSTDTQYF. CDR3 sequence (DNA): TGTGCCAGCTCACCAAGGGGGGCTCTTAGCACAGATACGCAGTATTTT.

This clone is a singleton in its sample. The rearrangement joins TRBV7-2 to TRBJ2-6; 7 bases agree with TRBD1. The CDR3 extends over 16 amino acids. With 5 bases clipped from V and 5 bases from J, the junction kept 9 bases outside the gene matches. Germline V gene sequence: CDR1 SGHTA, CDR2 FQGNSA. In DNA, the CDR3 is TGTGCCAGCAGCACCCGACAGGGTGTAAGGGCCAACGTCCTGACTTTC. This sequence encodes CASSTRQGVRANVLTF.

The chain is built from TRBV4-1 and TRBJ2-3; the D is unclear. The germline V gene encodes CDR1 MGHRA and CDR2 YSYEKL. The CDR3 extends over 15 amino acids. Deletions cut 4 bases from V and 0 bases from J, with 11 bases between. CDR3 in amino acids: CASSLAPGSTDTQYF. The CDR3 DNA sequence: TGCGCCAGCAGCCTCGCGCCCGGCAGCACAGATACGCAGTATTTT.

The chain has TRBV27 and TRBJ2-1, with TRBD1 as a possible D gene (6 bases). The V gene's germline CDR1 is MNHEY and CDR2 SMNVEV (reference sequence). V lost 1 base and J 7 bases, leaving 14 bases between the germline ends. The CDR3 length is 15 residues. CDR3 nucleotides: TGTGCCAGCAGTTTATTACGGACAGACTCAAATGAGCAGTTCTTC. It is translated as CASSLLRTDSNEQFF.

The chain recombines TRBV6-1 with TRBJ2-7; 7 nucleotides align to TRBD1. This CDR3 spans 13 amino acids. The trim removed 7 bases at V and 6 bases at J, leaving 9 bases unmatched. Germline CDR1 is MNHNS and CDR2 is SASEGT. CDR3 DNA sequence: TGTGCCAGCATATTACAGGGGTGGGGCGAGCAGTACTTC. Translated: CASILQGWGEQYF.

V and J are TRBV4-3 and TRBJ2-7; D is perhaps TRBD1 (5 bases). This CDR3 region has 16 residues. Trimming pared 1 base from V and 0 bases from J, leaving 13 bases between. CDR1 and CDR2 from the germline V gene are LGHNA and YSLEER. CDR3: CASSQARAGRSYEQYF. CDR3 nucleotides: TGCGCCAGCAGCCAAGCCCGGGCAGGGCGCTCCTACGAGCAGTACTTC.

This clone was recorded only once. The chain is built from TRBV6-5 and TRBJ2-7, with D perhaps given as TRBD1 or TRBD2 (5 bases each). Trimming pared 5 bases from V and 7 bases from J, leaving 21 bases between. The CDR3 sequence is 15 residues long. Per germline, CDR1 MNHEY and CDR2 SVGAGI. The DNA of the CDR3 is TGTGCCAGCAGTCGAACCGGGACCTCACCTACGGAGCAGTACTTC. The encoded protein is CASSRTGTSPTEQYF.

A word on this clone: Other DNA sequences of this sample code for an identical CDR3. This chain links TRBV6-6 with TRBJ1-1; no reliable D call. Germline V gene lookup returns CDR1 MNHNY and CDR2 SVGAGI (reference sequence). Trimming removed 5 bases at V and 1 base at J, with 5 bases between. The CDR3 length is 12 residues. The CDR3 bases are TGTGCCAGCAGTACTCGGAACACTGAAGCTTTCTTT. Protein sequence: CASSTRNTEAFF.

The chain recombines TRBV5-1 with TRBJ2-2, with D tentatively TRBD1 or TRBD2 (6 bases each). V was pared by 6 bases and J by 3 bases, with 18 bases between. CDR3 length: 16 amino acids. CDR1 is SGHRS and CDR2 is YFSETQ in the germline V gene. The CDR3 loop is CASIRGGQRDTGELFF. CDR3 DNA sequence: TGCGCCAGCATTCGTGGGGGGCAAAGGGACACCGGGGAGCTGTTTTTT.

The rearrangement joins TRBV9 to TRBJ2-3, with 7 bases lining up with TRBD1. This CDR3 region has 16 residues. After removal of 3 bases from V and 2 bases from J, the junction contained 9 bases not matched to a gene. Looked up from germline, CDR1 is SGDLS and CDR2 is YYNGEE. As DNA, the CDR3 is TGTGCCAGCAGCGGCGGATCGACAGGGCCCACAGATACGCAGTATTTT. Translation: CASSGGSTGPTDTQYF.

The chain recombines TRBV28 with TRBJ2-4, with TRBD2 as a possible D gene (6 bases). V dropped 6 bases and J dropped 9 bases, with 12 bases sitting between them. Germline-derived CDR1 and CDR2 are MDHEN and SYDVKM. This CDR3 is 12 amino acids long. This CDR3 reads CASRAAGGIQYF. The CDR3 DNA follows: TGTGCCAGCAGGGCAGCCGGGGGCATTCAGTACTTC.

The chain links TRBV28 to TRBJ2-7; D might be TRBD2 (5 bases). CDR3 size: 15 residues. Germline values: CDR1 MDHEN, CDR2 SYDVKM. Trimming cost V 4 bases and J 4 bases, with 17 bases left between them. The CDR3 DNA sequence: TGTGCCAGCAGTTCCCCTGGCGGGTTAGGGTACGAGCAGTACTTC. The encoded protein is CASSSPGGLGYEQYF.

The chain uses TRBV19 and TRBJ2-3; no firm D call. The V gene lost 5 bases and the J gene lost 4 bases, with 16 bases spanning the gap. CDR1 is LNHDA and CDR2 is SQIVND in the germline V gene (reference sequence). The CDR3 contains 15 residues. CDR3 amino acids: CASSVDLFGADTQYF. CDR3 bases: TGTGCCAGTAGTGTCGACCTGTTTGGGGCAGATACGCAGTATTTT.

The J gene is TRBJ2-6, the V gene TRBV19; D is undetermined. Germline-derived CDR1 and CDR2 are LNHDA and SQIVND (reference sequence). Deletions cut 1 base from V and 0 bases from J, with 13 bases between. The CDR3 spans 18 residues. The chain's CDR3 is CASSIGPFYSSGANVLTF. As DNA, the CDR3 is TGTGCCAGTAGTATAGGTCCTTTCTACAGCTCTGGGGCCAACGTCCTGACTTTC.

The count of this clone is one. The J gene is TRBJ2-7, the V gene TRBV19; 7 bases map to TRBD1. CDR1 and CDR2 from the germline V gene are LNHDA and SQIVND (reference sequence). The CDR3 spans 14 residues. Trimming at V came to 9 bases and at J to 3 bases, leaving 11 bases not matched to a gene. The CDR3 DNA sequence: TGTGCCAGCACCCCCAGACAGGGAAGCTACGAGCAGTACTTC. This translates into CASTPRQGSYEQYF.

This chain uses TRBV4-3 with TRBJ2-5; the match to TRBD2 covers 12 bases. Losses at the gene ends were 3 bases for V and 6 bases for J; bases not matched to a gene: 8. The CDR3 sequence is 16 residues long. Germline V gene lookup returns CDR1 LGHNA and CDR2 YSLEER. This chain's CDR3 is CASSQDLAGGRKTQYF. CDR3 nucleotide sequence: TGCGCCAGCAGCCAGGATCTAGCGGGAGGGCGTAAGACCCAGTACTTC.

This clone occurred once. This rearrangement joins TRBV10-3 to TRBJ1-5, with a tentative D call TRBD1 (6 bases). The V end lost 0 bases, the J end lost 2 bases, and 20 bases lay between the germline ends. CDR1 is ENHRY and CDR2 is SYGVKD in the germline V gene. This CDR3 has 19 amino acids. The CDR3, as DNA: TGTGCCATCAGTGAGTCGATTGCGGGCCTCAGGGGTGGCAATCAGCCCCAGCATTTT. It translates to CAISESIAGLRGGNQPQHF.

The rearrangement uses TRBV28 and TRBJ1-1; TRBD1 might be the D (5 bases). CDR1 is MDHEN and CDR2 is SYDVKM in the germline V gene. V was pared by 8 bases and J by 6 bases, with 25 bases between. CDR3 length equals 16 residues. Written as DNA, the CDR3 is TGTGCCAGCCTTGGGGCAGGTCACGTAGTTAAATCTGAAGCTTTCTTT. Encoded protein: CASLGAGHVVKSEAFF.

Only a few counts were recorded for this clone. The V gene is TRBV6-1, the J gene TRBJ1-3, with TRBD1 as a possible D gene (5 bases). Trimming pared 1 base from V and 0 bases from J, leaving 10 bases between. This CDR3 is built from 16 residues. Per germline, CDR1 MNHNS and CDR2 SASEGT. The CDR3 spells CASSEVWGSSGNTIYF. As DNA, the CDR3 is TGTGCCAGCAGTGAAGTCTGGGGGAGCTCTGGAAACACCATATATTTT.